A single TCR beta chain is shown here with its context. Its antigen remains unknown. The sample comes from a study of shared clonotypes between healthy human individuals. Some clones are missing from TCRdb's copy, which holds only in-frame ones; the method was immunoSEQ multiplex PCR. The sample shows 2 million to 2.5 million clones, 85% to 95% of them seen only once. Broader study findings: A generally larger estimated richness was seen in naive subsets than in memory subsets. Genetic and exposure-history diversity was limited by the small donor number.

Researchers partitioned CD4+ cells into CD45RA+ naive and CD45RA-negative memory subsets. Per germline, CDR1 MNHEY and CDR2 SVGAGI. The CDR3 runs 13 residues. The ends lost 6 bases at V and 8 bases at J; junction bases unmatched: 9. The origin of this receptor is a man between 18 and 29 years old in good health. The chain joins TRBV6-5 to TRBJ1-2; 7 bases match TRBD1. Specimen: naive CD4+ T cells sorted from blood. Stated subset: CD45RA+ positively selected. The CDR3 nucleotides read TGTGCCAGCAGCCAGGGGGTAATGAAGGGCTACACCTTC. Encoded protein: CASSQGVMKGYTF.